This T cell receptor beta chain was captured by sequencing in a study of Tregs in tolerant kidney transplant recipients. Whole-study findings and limits: The small number of patients limits these findings pending further validation.

Worth noting for this clone: Its target is not known.

Method: immunoSEQ multiplex PCR; TCRdb's copy keeps in-frame clones and lacks some. Counted here are about 61,000 clones, approximately 83% occurring once; the ten biggest clones make up approximately 2.1%. V lost 4 bases, J lost 6 bases, and 8 bases stayed unmatched. CDR3 length equals 16 residues. Germline CDR1 is MGHRA and CDR2 is YSYEKL. This chain uses TRBV4-1 with TRBJ2-6; 8 nucleotides match TRBD1. The specimen was Tregs from blood, collected before the transplant. The TCR originated in a human donor who received a combined kidney and bone marrow transplant. Here the CDR3 reads CASSPSGGGTANVLTF. The CDR3 DNA reads as TGCGCCAGCAGCCCTTCAGGGGGCGGGACGGCCAACGTCCTGACTTTC.